The next 4 T cell receptor beta chains were all read from a single sample in a study of T cell responses to AZD1222 COVID-19 vaccine (dated by TCRdb to 2020 to 2022). Library prep was done by the immunoSEQ multiplex PCR assay. Drawn from immuneACCESS, this table holds only the in-frame rearrangements with V and J called that TCRdb kept. Clones are partly lost; checked studies trace under half to an unresolved V gene and leave the rest unexplained. The sample table contains 90,000 to 120,000 clones; only one count was recorded for 89% of them. The biggest ten clones account for 3% to 3.5% of the sample. The time point label on this specimen signifies: baseline before first vaccination. What this sample's treatment or condition label stands for: meningococcal conjugate vaccine given as trial control. The sample consisted of peripheral blood, taken on day 0 of MenACWY control vaccination. These receptors all come from an adult in good health.

The chain has TRBV11-2 and TRBJ1-2; maybe TRBD1 (6 bases). The CDR3 length is 17 residues. V was trimmed by 3 bases and J by 1 base, leaving 18 bases between them. Germline-derived CDR1 and CDR2 are SGHAT and FQNNGV. CDR3 amino acids: CASSLSLAGARNYGYTF. The CDR3 nucleotides read TGTGCCAGCAGCTTGTCCCTAGCGGGGGCCCGTAACTATGGCTACACCTTC.

The chain couples TRBV28 to TRBJ1-2; a weak D match, TRBD1 (5 bases). Germline V CDR1 and CDR2: MDHEN, SYDVKM. The V end was cut by 6 bases, the J end by 7 bases, with 18 bases between. The CDR3 loop spans 14 amino acids. The DNA for the CDR3 is TGTGCCAGCAGGCATCCTACTGGGGCTGGTGGCTACACCTTC. This gives the protein CASRHPTGAGGYTF.

This chain joins TRBV3-1 (or the pseudogene TRBV3-2) and TRBJ1-2, with no clear D. V was cut by 4 bases and J by 6 bases, with 27 bases left in between. Germline V gene lookup returns CDR1 LGHDT and CDR2 YNNKEL (reference sequence). CDR3 size: 18 residues. DNA for the CDR3: TGTGCCAGCAGCCCGCCGACATTTACTCCGGGCCGATTGGATGGCTACACCTTC. Its translation is CASSPPTFTPGRLDGYTF.

This chain's CDR3 is CASSPSTGHDYGYTF. CDR3 sequence (DNA): TGTGCCAGCAGCCCATCGACAGGTCACGACTATGGCTACACCTTC. V and J are TRBV7-6 and TRBJ1-2, with D possibly matching TRBD1 (6 bases). Germline V lookup: CDR1 SGHVS, CDR2 FNYEAQ. The CDR3 spans 15 residues. V lost 5 bases and J 3 bases, leaving 16 bases between the germline ends.